Each of the 14 T cell receptor beta chains below was sequenced from the same sample in a study of blood T cell repertoires in COVID-19. Assay used: immunoSEQ multiplex PCR; TCRdb lists only in-frame clones, some missing. The table shows approximately 410,000 clones, with approximately 90% occurring only once. The sequencing input was peripheral blood. These receptors were collected from a woman aged 25 to 39 with active or convalescent COVID-19.

This chain uses TRBV11-2 with TRBJ2-6, with 12 bases identical to TRBD1. CDR1 is SGHAT and CDR2 is FQNNGV in the germline V gene. Trimming at V came to 5 bases and at J to 2 bases, leaving 4 bases not matched to a gene. The CDR3 length is 17 residues. The CDR3 DNA is TGTGCCAGCAGCCCCGGGACAGGGGGCCCTGGGGCCAACGTCCTGACTTTC. Translated, it gives CASSPGTGGPGANVLTF. The full variable domain, rest sourced from reference TRBV11-2 and TRBJ2-6, is EAGVAQSPRYKIIEKRQSVAFWCNPISGHATLYWYQQILGQGPKLLIQFQNNGVVDDSQLPKDRFSAERLKGVDSTLKIQPAKLEDSAVYLCASSPGTGGPGANVLTFGAGSRLTVL.

The CDR3 bases are TGCGCCAGCAGCTTGGGGGACAGGGCCGGTTATGGCTACACCTTC. It codes for CASSLGDRAGYGYTF. V usage is TRBV5-1 and J usage is TRBJ1-2, with 9 bases matching TRBD1. The J segment lost 5 bases and the V segment lost 0 bases, leaving 5 bases of the junction unmatched. CDR1 and CDR2 from the germline V gene are SGHRS and YFSETQ. The CDR3 is made up of 15 amino acids. The full variable domain, rest sourced from reference TRBV5-1 and TRBJ1-2, is KAGVTQTPRYLIKTRGQQVTLSCSPISGHRSVSWYQQTPGQGLQFLFEYFSETQRNKGNFPGRFSGRQFSNSRSEMNVSTLELGDSALYLCASSLGDRAGYGYTFGSGTRLTVV.

CDR3 in DNA: TGTGCCAGCAGTGAAGGGGGACCGAACACTGAAGCTTTCTTT. This codes for CASSEGGPNTEAFF. The genes are TRBV14 and TRBJ1-1; maybe TRBD1 (6 bases). This CDR3 region has 14 residues. Germline lookup yields CDR1 SGHDN and CDR2 FVKESK. Trimming took 6 bases from V and 1 from J, leaving 12 bases between them.

This chain uses TRBV4-1 with TRBJ1-3; the D gene is possibly TRBD1 (6 bases). The V gene lost 2 bases and the J gene lost 5 bases, with 19 bases spanning the gap. The CDR3 sequence is 17 residues long. Germline assignment: CDR1 MGHRA and CDR2 YSYEKL. This chain's CDR3 is CASSQLSGVGTRNTIYF. CDR3 DNA sequence: TGCGCCAGCAGCCAACTTTCAGGGGTAGGAACGAGAAACACCATATATTTT.

This rearrangement joins TRBV4-2 to TRBJ2-7; TRBD2 matches 10 bases. CDR1 LGHNA and CDR2 YNFKEQ come from the germline V gene. This CDR3 has 17 residues. The V segment lost 4 bases and the J segment 1 base; nucleotides outside the gene matches: 10. The CDR3 region is CASSRKTLAGVSYEQYF. The CDR3 coding sequence is TGTGCCAGCAGCCGAAAAACTCTAGCGGGAGTATCCTACGAGCAGTACTTC.

This clone was observed a single time. V gene TRBV11-2 combines with J gene TRBJ2-1; 8 nucleotides match TRBD1. Trimming cost V 5 bases and J 7 bases; bases outside gene matches: 7. Germline V gene lookup returns CDR1 SGHAT and CDR2 FQNNGV. This CDR3 spans 14 amino acids. Here the CDR3 reads CASSRTGLRNEQFF. The CDR3 DNA follows: TGTGCCAGCAGCCGGACAGGGTTAAGGAATGAGCAGTTCTTC.

The chain uses TRBV5-1 and TRBJ1-5; D gene unclear. V lost 0 bases, J lost 7 bases, and 8 bases lay in between. The CDR3 extends over 13 amino acids. Per the germline V gene, CDR1 is SGHRS and CDR2 is YFSETQ. The CDR3 is CASSLAGGQPQHF. DNA of the CDR3: TGCGCCAGCAGCTTGGCCGGAGGCCAGCCCCAGCATTTT.

The CDR3 DNA sequence: TGCGCCAGCAGCGGAGATTCCGGGACAGGGGCCAATGAGCAGTTCTTC. This translates into CASSGDSGTGANEQFF. This chain connects TRBV5-1 to TRBJ2-1; 10 positions match TRBD1. V was clipped by 4 bases and J by 6 bases; unmatched bases: 10. Per the germline V gene, CDR1 is SGHRS and CDR2 is YFSETQ. CDR3 size: 16 residues.

This clone was counted a single time. This sequence joins TRBV7-2 and TRBJ1-2; D might be TRBD1 (6 bases). This CDR3 has 14 residues. The V gene's germline CDR1 is SGHTA and CDR2 FQGNSA. V lost 5 bases and J 7 bases, leaving 17 bases between the germline ends. CDR3 nucleotides: TGTGCCAGCAGCCCGCGTACAGGGTTTCGTGGCTACACCTTC. It codes for CASSPRTGFRGYTF.

The V and J genes are TRBV18 and TRBJ1-6; TRBD1 aligns across 8 bases. The CDR3 has 17 amino acids. Per the germline V gene, CDR1 is KGHSH and CDR2 is LQKENI. V was clipped by 4 bases and J by 5 bases; unmatched bases: 10. The CDR3 loop is CASSLSRGRFDNSPLHF. In DNA, the CDR3 is TGTGCCAGCTCACTAAGCAGGGGGCGATTCGATAATTCACCCCTCCACTTT. Drawing the rest from reference TRBV18 and TRBJ1-6, the complete variable domain is NAGVMQNPRHLVRRRGQEARLRCSPMKGHSHVYWYRQLPEEGLKFMVYLQKENIIDESGMPKERFSAEFPKEGPSILRIQQVVRGDSAAYFCASSLSRGRFDNSPLHFGNGTRLTVT.

The rearrangement uses TRBV5-1 and TRBJ2-1; TRBD2 might be the D (6 bases). This CDR3 contains 13 residues. CDR1 is SGHRS, CDR2 YFSETQ, per germline. V was clipped by 6 bases and J by 9 bases, with 16 bases between them. The CDR3 region is CASTTSSGGEQFF. CDR3 DNA sequence: TGCGCCAGCACCACGTCGTCCGGGGGTGAGCAGTTCTTC. Complete variable domain (other parts from reference TRBV5-1 and TRBJ2-1): KAGVTQTPRYLIKTRGQQVTLSCSPISGHRSVSWYQQTPGQGLQFLFEYFSETQRNKGNFPGRFSGRQFSNSRSEMNVSTLELGDSALYLCASTTSSGGEQFFGPGTRLTVL.

The V gene is TRBV28, the J gene TRBJ1-2; D uncertain. There are 12 residues in the CDR3. Trimming took off 2 bases at V and 2 bases at J, with 3 bases between the two ends. Per the germline V gene, CDR1 is MDHEN and CDR2 is SYDVKM. The CDR3 spells CASSLQNYGYTF. CDR3 sequence (DNA): TGTGCCAGCAGTTTACAGAACTATGGCTACACCTTC.

The V call is TRBV27, the J call TRBJ2-2; a weak D match, TRBD2 (6 bases). V was clipped by 3 bases and J by 7 bases, with 12 bases between them. The germline V gene has CDR1 MNHEY and CDR2 SMNVEV (reference sequence). The CDR3 extends over 14 amino acids. The CDR3 bases are TGTGCCAGCAGTTTTCTAGCGTCCGGCGGGGAGCTGTTTTTT. Translating it yields CASSFLASGGELFF.

The chain couples TRBV7-8 to TRBJ2-5, with 8 bases identical to TRBD2. Losses at the gene ends were 1 base for V and 4 bases for J; bases not matched to a gene: 8. The CDR3 is 16 amino acids. Germline values: CDR1 SGHVS, CDR2 FQNEAQ. The CDR3 DNA follows: TGTGCCAGCAGCTTAGAAGCGGGAGCCGTTCGAGAGACCCAGTACTTC. It codes for CASSLEAGAVRETQYF.